Below, 9 T cell receptor beta chains from the same sample are listed, as sequenced in a study of blood T cell repertoires in COVID-19. The protocol was immunoSEQ multiplex PCR, while the TCRdb copy is restricted to in-frame clones and leaves out a portion. The sample yields over 250,000 clones, around 84% seen once. The specimen sequenced was PBMCs or T cells enriched from blood (not recorded which). The receptor source for this set is a man aged 35 to 55 who had been exposed to COVID-19.

This chain uses TRBV29-1 with TRBJ2-7, with D perhaps matching TRBD1 (6 bases). The CDR3 runs to 13 residues. The germline V gene has CDR1 SQVTM and CDR2 ANQGSEA. V lost 6 bases and J lost 0, with 12 bases in between. CDR3 nucleotides: TGCAGCGTCTTAGGGGGATCCTCCTACGAGCAGTACTTC. Amino acids: CSVLGGSSYEQYF.

This clone was found once. The chain employs TRBV5-4 and TRBJ1-2, with TRBD1 identical over 7 bases. The CDR3 spans 15 residues. The ends lost 4 bases at V and 8 bases at J; junction bases unmatched: 14. Germline values: CDR1 SGHNT, CDR2 YYREEE (reference sequence). As DNA, the CDR3 is TGTGCCAGCAGCCAAACTTCGACAGGGCAGTACGGCTACACCTTC. It yields the protein CASSQTSTGQYGYTF.

This clone was seen only a few times. The chain joins TRBV21-1 to TRBJ2-1; the table's D call, TRBD1, was not checked against the DNA. TRBV21-1 is a pseudogene locus. This CDR3 has 16 amino acids. Written as DNA, the CDR3 is TGTGCCAGCAGCAAAGGTACCCACAGGATCGACAATGAGCAGTTCTTC. Encoded protein: CASSKGTHRIDNEQFF.

This chain links TRBV4-1 with TRBJ2-7; 10 bases are a match to TRBD1. Per the germline V gene, CDR1 is MGHRA and CDR2 is YSYEKL. Unmatched junction bases numbered 9, after V lost 1 base and J lost 3 bases. This CDR3 comprises 17 residues. As DNA, the CDR3 is TGCGCCAGCAGCCAAGGGTGGGAGGGACAGGGGAGCTACGAGCAGTACTTC. As protein: CASSQGWEGQGSYEQYF.

CDR3 residues: CASSLVPGVEKLFF. The CDR3 DNA reads as TGTGCCAGCAGCTTAGTGCCAGGGGTTGAAAAACTGTTTTTT. The rearrangement uses TRBV7-8 and TRBJ1-4; the D gene is possibly TRBD1 (6 bases). The CDR3 contains 14 residues. Germline lookup yields CDR1 SGHVS and CDR2 FQNEAQ. Trimming cost V 1 base and J 7 bases, with 10 bases left between them.

The gene calls are TRBV4-1 and TRBJ1-6; TRBD1 matches 10 bases. Germline assignment: CDR1 MGHRA and CDR2 YSYEKL. This CDR3 comprises 15 residues. The V segment lost 1 base and the J segment 8 bases; nucleotides outside the gene matches: 2. The CDR3 region is CASSQGQGADSPLHF. The CDR3 DNA reads TGCGCCAGCAGCCAAGGACAGGGGGCAGATTCACCCCTCCACTTT.

This sequence joins TRBV28 and TRBJ1-4, with TRBD1 identical over 7 bases. With 2 bases clipped from V and 8 bases from J, the junction kept 2 bases outside the gene matches. The V gene's germline CDR1 is MDHEN and CDR2 SYDVKM. The CDR3 length is 13 residues. CDR3 protein: CASSLGQAEKLFF. CDR3 bases: TGTGCCAGCAGTTTAGGACAGGCGGAAAAACTGTTTTTT.

The chain is built from TRBV19 and TRBJ2-3, with D hard to call. Trimming cost V 7 bases and J 0 bases, with 14 bases left between them. This CDR3 has 15 residues. Germline CDR1 reads LNHDA; CDR2 reads SQIVND (reference sequence). For the CDR3, the DNA is TGTGCCAGTACCGGAACCATGACTAGCACAGATACGCAGTATTTT. This translates into CASTGTMTSTDTQYF.

The V and J genes are TRBV12-5 and TRBJ1-3; D gene uncertain. Trimming removed 4 bases from V and 2 bases from J, with 9 bases in between. The CDR3 loop spans 14 amino acids. The germline gives CDR1 LGHNT, CDR2 FRNRAP. DNA of the CDR3: TGTGCTAGTGGTTATATACAAACTGGAAACACCATATATTTT. Residues: CASGYIQTGNTIYF.